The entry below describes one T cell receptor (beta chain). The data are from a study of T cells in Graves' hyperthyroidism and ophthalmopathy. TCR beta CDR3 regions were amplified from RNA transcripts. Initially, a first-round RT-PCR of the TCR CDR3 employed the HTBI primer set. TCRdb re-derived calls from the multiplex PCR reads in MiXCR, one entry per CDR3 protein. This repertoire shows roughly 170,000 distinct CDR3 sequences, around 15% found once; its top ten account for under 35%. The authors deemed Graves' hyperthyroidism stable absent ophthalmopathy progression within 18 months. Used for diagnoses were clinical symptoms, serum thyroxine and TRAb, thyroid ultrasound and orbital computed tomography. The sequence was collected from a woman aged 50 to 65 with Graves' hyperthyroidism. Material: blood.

This CDR3 reads CASSPRRTEEGYTF. Here the CDR3 DNA reads TGTGCCAGCTCACCACGCAGGACAGAGGAGGGCTACACCTTC. The genes are TRBV18 and TRBJ1-2, with a possible D match to TRBD1 (6 bases). Germline-derived CDR1 and CDR2 are KGHSH and LQKENI. The CDR3 is made up of 14 amino acids. The V gene lost 1 base and the J gene lost 8 bases, with 14 bases spanning the gap.